This T cell receptor beta chain emerged from a study of T cells in localized non-small cell lung cancer (dated by TCRdb to 2020 to 2021). Notes on the research overall: The study analyzed T cell repertoires of hundreds of early-stage NSCLC patients, comparing tumors and uninvolved tumor-adjacent lungs. The cohort consisted of about 240 treatment-naive NSCLC patients whose localized lung tumors had been resected. NSCLC patients had a mean age of roughly 69 years, and fewer than 150 were male and over 85 female.

What the authors observed across the whole study: Uninvolved tumor-adjacent lung showed the highest T cell clonality, higher than tumor, which suggests more focused antigenic responses in the adjacent lung. Because multi-region tumor sequencing was not done, intratumor heterogeneity could not be ruled out. Because the study design was exploratory, TCR variables were selected using unadjusted p-values without false-discovery rate correction. Higher blood T cell density associated with longer overall survival, while higher adjacent-lung clonality associated with shorter survival. Of the top 100 tumor clones, a median of roughly 56 were detected in paired uninvolved adjacent lung; around 27 were also among that lung's top 100.

Concerning this clone: Its antigen remains unidentified. Base qualities are not provided; no much larger clone lies one nucleotide away.

TCR beta CDR3 regions were sequenced from DNA using the immunoSEQ Assay. As for the original processing: T cell density was computed as TCR beta template counts normalized to usable DNA estimated by amplifying housekeeping genes. Richness was estimated using the preseqR package, with extrapolation to 400,000 templates for PBMC samples and to 120,000 templates for tissue samples. Clonality was defined by subtracting Pielou's evenness from one. Differential abundance testing on productive amino-acid clonotypes, with a minimum total count of 5 and an alpha of 0.1, was used to identify tissue-enriched TCRs. Repertoire overlap between compartments was quantified with the Jaccard Index and Morisita Overlap Index. GLIPH grouped TCR beta CDR3s together with public tetramer-defined viral CDR3s, and a viral motif had to include at least three viral sequences and also show V-gene enrichment. TCRdb limited this immuneACCESS table to in-frame rearrangements with V and J called. A share of clones is missing; checked studies link under half to unresolved V genes, and the rest is unexplained. V, J and clone size reflect that table, while D and trimming were determined from the DNA. The sample yields fewer than 100,000 clones; more than 70% were counted once. 7.5% to 10% of the sample is in the top ten clones.

Germline trimming amounts to 4 bases on V and 8 bases on J, with 11 as the count of junction bases outside the gene matches. Its CDR3 holds 14 amino acids, cysteine through phenylalanine. Solely the CDR3 DNA is kept, with 42 bases framed from the first base. The germline V gene (reference sequence) specifies SGHNT as CDR1 and YYREEE as CDR2. At diagnosis, peripheral blood, uninvolved tumor-adjacent lung and tumor were collected and stored as a combination of fresh-frozen and FFPE material. For TCR repertoire profiling, the blood samples were analyzed as peripheral blood mononuclear cells. Sequencing used peripheral blood, obtained before any cancer treatment. The TCR sequence derives from an older female donor with stage I lung adenocarcinoma. The V gene is TRBV5-4 and the J gene is TRBJ1-2; TRBD1 fits 7 bases in the junction. The encoded CDR3 is CASSLPKGAEGYTF. The base sequence is TGTGCCAGCAGCCTACCAAAGGGGGCAGAAGGCTACACCTTC.